These T cell receptor beta chains were read from a single sample in a study of a mutant IDH1 vaccine in newly diagnosed glioma. Their cognate antigens are unknown. Repertoires were generated with immunoSEQ multiplex PCR, while TCRdb's copy carries only in-frame clones and drops some. The table includes around 130,000 clones, roughly 75% detected once. Sequences were derived from PBMCs, sampled from a glioma patient whose treatment included an IDH1 peptide vaccine. The receptors stem from a middle-aged man with glioma. Both conserved end residues are trimmed from each CDR3. The D gene is left open where the match is weak.

D | length | J | V | CDR3
TRBD1 | 13 | TRBJ1-6 | TRBV6-5 | ASSAGTAYNSPLH
. | 12 | TRBJ2-2 | TRBV4-1 | ASSQDQGTGELF
. | 11 | TRBJ2-7 | TRBV7-2 | ASSSNSGLPQY
. | 12 | TRBJ1-2 | TRBV4-3 | AGSQDERLLGYT
TRBD1 | 14 | TRBJ1-4 | TRBV5-1 | ASSSHGQGSTEKLF
. | 12 | TRBJ2-3 | TRBV5-4 | ASREGGPTDTQY
. | 10 | TRBJ1-1 | TRBV11-1 | ATRVGNTEAF
. | 11 | TRBJ1-5 | TRBV6-6 | ASSIQVNQPQH
. | 11 | TRBJ2-7 | TRBV6-5 | ASRLAEGLEQY
. | 11 | TRBJ2-3 | TRBV9 | ASSKGGTDTQY
. | 11 | TRBJ1-1 | TRBV2 | ASSVRQNTEAF
TRBD1 | 12 | TRBJ2-5 | TRBV2 | ASSADRGDETQY
. | 11 | TRBJ1-1 | TRBV27 | ASSVGRVTEAF
. | 13 | TRBJ2-7 | TRBV23-1 | ASSQWRGAHYEQY
TRBD2 | 13 | TRBJ2-7 | TRBV4-3 | ASSRTSGRNYEQY
. | 10 | TRBJ1-1 | TRBV19 | ASSKGVTEAF
. | 10 | TRBJ2-7 | TRBV14 | ASSQGLYEQY
TRBD1 | 12 | TRBJ1-2 | TRBV18 | ASSPQGAKYGYT
. | 9 | TRBJ1-4 | TRBV11-1 | ASSPDGKLF
. | 13 | TRBJ1-4 | TRBV6-5 | ASSRTAGPNEKLF
. | 15 | TRBJ1-3 | TRBV18 | ASSPLQGGLSGNTIY
TRBD2 | 13 | TRBJ2-5 | TRBV6-1 | ASSPTSGSGETQY
. | 12 | TRBJ2-7 | TRBV19 | ASRPWGRTYEQY
. | 10 | TRBJ2-5 | TRBV30 | AWEPLRETQY
. | 11 | TRBJ1-1 | TRBV28 | ASSTGLNTEAF
TRBD1 | 13 | TRBJ1-2 | TRBV28 | ASSTPGTGFYGYT
TRBD1 | 14 | TRBJ2-7 | TRBV28 | ASMGLGQGTPYEQY
. | 9 | TRBJ1-3 | TRBV6-6 | ASSGRNTIY
TRBD2 | 11 | TRBJ2-3 | TRBV29-1 | SVTSGAVDTQY
TRBD2 | 10 | TRBJ2-1 | TRBV29-1 | STSSGSNEQF
TRBD2 | 12 | TRBJ2-7 | TRBV7-3 | ASSLSGSDYEQY
. | 11 | TRBJ2-1 | TRBV19 | ASSIGSNNEQF
. | 11 | TRBJ1-1 | TRBV14 | ASSQGWNTEAF
. | 9 | TRBJ1-1 | TRBV6-5 | ASSTNTEAF
TRBD2 | 16 | TRBJ2-1 | TRBV10-3 | AISEKSSGLGNYNEQF
TRBD2 | 13 | TRBJ2-1 | TRBV4-2 | ASSPGEGFYNEQF
. | 13 | TRBJ2-3 | TRBV4-2 | ASSQNVRGTDTQY
TRBD1 | 13 | TRBJ1-6 | TRBV7-2 | ASSLEGTGYSPLH
. | 11 | TRBJ2-2 | TRBV19 | ASRPGGGGELF
. | 14 | TRBJ2-4 | TRBV18 | ASSPRDTIAKNIQY
. | 6 | TRBJ2-1 | TRBV23-1 | AGKWEF
. | 13 | TRBJ2-7 | TRBV9 | ASSVGTWSSYEQY